The 16 T cell receptor beta chains below all came from one sample that was sequenced in a study of cytomegalovirus exposure and HLA in healthy donors. Primers: 60 Vbeta forward and 13 Jbeta reverse. Profiling relied on immunoSEQ multiplex PCR, and the TCRdb table lists in-frame clones only, not all of them. The sample yields some 150,000 clones, 65% to 85% seen once. The sequenced sample was PBMCs. Receptor source: a male donor in good health and CMV-seronegative.

This chain connects TRBV11-2 to TRBJ1-2; D remains unclear. Trimming cost V 0 bases and J 2 bases, with 7 bases left between them. This CDR3 has 14 residues. The germline CDR1 and CDR2 sequences are SGHAT and FQNNGV. The DNA for the CDR3 is TGTGCCAGCAGCTTAGATCTGGGCAACTATGGCTACACCTTC. Its protein is CASSLDLGNYGYTF.

The table lists this clone with a few counts. The gene calls are TRBV5-1 and TRBJ2-7; D remains unclear. The length of the CDR3 is 16 residues. V was cut by 4 bases and J by 3 bases, with 20 bases left in between. CDR1 is SGHRS and CDR2 is YFSETQ in the germline V gene. CDR3 residues: CASSPGGSGYLYEQYF. The DNA of the CDR3 is TGCGCCAGCAGCCCCGGTGGATCAGGTTACCTCTACGAGCAGTACTTC.

The rearrangement links TRBV5-1 to TRBJ2-7; possible D gene TRBD1, 5 bases. The V gene lost 5 bases and the J gene lost 6 bases, with 9 bases spanning the gap. In germline, CDR1 is SGHRS, CDR2 YFSETQ. The CDR3 runs to 11 residues. The CDR3 spells CASRAGSEQYF. The CDR3 DNA reads as TGCGCCAGCAGAGCAGGGTCCGAGCAGTACTTC.

The gene calls are TRBV2 and TRBJ1-1, with D possibly matching TRBD1 (6 bases). This CDR3 region has 14 residues. Germline V lookup: CDR1 SNHLY, CDR2 FYNNEI. V lost 8 bases and J lost 3, with 16 bases in between. The CDR3 DNA is TGTGCCAGCCGCCCCTTGACAGGTGACACTGAAGCTTTCTTT. Its protein product is CASRPLTGDTEAFF.

This clone was detected a few times. This chain joins TRBV6-6 and TRBJ2-2, with D unresolved. Germline CDR1 MNHNY, CDR2 SVGAGI (reference sequence). The V end was cut by 0 bases, the J end by 5 bases, with 4 bases between. The CDR3 extends over 13 amino acids. This CDR3 is CASSYSETGELFF. The CDR3 nucleotides are TGTGCCAGCAGTTACTCGGAGACCGGGGAGCTGTTTTTT.

The chain links TRBV2 to TRBJ2-2, with TRBD1 identical over 7 bases. CDR1 is SNHLY, CDR2 FYNNEI, per germline. Trimming cost V 5 bases and J 1 base; bases outside gene matches: 7. CDR3 length: 16 amino acids. CDR3 loop: CASSFDREGNTGELFF. The CDR3 coding sequence is TGTGCCAGCAGTTTTGACAGGGAAGGGAACACCGGGGAGCTGTTTTTT.

This chain joins TRBV12-5 and TRBJ2-7, with TRBD2 matching over 7 bases. CDR3 length: 15 amino acids. V lost 1 base to trimming and J lost 2 bases; unmatched junction nucleotides: 5. Looked up from germline, CDR1 is LGHNT and CDR2 is FRNRAP. CDR3 region: CASGLESGAPYEQYF. DNA for the CDR3: TGTGCTAGTGGTTTGGAAAGCGGGGCCCCCTACGAGCAGTACTTC.

This clone was detected only once. The genes are TRBV15 and TRBJ2-5; 9 bases are a match to TRBD1. The end of the DNA aligns better with TRBJ2-7, so the J call may be wrong. Germline loops: CDR1 LNHNV, CDR2 YYDKDF (reference sequence). This CDR3 spans 14 amino acids. The CDR3 sequence is CATSPDRGSYEQYF. The CDR3 DNA reads TGTGCCACCAGCCCGGACAGGGGTTCCTACGAGCAGTACTTC.

J is TRBJ2-7 and V is TRBV6-5; 11 bases agree with TRBD1. The CDR3 is made up of 15 amino acids. V shed 0 bases, J shed 5 bases, and the junction held 3 bases outside the gene matches. Germline V lookup: CDR1 MNHEY, CDR2 SVGAGI. CDR3 nucleotides: TGTGCCAGCAGTTACTCTGGGACAGGGGGGAACGAGCAGTACTTC. Translation: CASSYSGTGGNEQYF.

This clone has a handful of counts. The rearrangement links TRBV2 to TRBJ1-4, with D perhaps TRBD1 (6 bases). With 5 bases removed from V and 4 bases from J, the gap between germline ends came to 20 bases. The CDR3 spans 17 residues. Looked up from germline, CDR1 is SNHLY and CDR2 is FYNNEI. DNA for the CDR3: TGTGCCAGCAGTAAAAGTATACGACAGGTGGTTAATGAAAAACTGTTTTTT. Protein sequence: CASSKSIRQVVNEKLFF.

The J gene is TRBJ1-1, the V gene TRBV27, with 9 bases matching TRBD1. The V and J ends lost 6 bases and 0 bases, in that order; junction bases with no gene match: 14. The CDR3 totals 18 residues. CDR1 MNHEY and CDR2 SMNVEV come from the germline V gene (reference sequence). This chain's CDR3 is CASSPPRDRGSMNTEAFF. The CDR3 coding sequence is TGTGCCAGCAGCCCTCCCAGAGACAGGGGGTCTATGAACACTGAAGCTTTCTTT.

The chain couples TRBV2 to TRBJ2-1; 7 positions match TRBD1. The V and J ends lost 4 bases and 7 bases, in that order; junction bases with no gene match: 7. The germline V gene has CDR1 SNHLY and CDR2 FYNNEI. CDR3 size: 14 residues. In nucleotides, the CDR3 is TGTGCCAGCAGTGGACAGGGAGTTGGGAATGAGCAGTTCTTC. Translated, it gives CASSGQGVGNEQFF. The full variable domain, its missing parts supplied by reference TRBV2 and TRBJ2-1, is EPEVTQTPSHQVTQMGQEVILRCVPISNHLYFYWYRQILGQKVEFLVSFYNNEISEKSEIFDDQFSVERPDGSNFTLKIRSTKLEDSAMYFCASSGQGVGNEQFFGPGTRLTVL.

CDR3 residues: CATLVGGYFTGELFF. CDR3 sequence (DNA): TGTGCCACCCTAGTAGGGGGATACTTCACCGGGGAGCTGTTTTTT. The chain has TRBV6-6 and TRBJ2-2; D is possibly TRBD1 (6 bases). The V gene's germline CDR1 is MNHNY and CDR2 SVGAGI (reference sequence). The germline V and J ends were trimmed by 10 bases and 4 bases, with 19 bases remaining between them. The CDR3 totals 15 residues.

The CDR3 spells CASSARTGSGPQHF. The CDR3, as DNA: TGTGCCAGTAGTGCCAGGACAGGGTCGGGGCCCCAGCATTTT. The chain employs TRBV19 and TRBJ1-5, with TRBD1 matching 8 bases. Germline-derived CDR1 and CDR2 are LNHDA and SQIVND (reference sequence). After removal of 5 bases from V and 9 bases from J, the junction contained 9 bases not matched to a gene. The CDR3 totals 14 residues.

The table lists this clone with a few counts. The rearrangement uses TRBV7-4 and TRBJ1-5, with TRBD1 as a possible D gene (5 bases). CDR3 length: 16 residues. V lost 7 bases and J lost 0, with 16 bases in between. The germline CDR1 and CDR2 sequences are SGHVT and SQSDAQ. CDR3 loop: CASKRAGSYSNQPQHF. DNA of the CDR3: TGTGCCAGCAAAAGGGCAGGGTCGTATAGCAATCAGCCCCAGCATTTT.

This rearrangement joins TRBV10-2 to TRBJ1-3; D not resolved. The CDR3 is made up of 13 amino acids. Between the trimmed V and J ends, which lost 6 bases and 0 bases, there was a span of 6 bases. Germline V gene lookup returns CDR1 WSHSY and CDR2 SAAADI. DNA of the CDR3: TGCGCCAGCAGGCAGTTCTCTGGAAACACCATATATTTT. As protein: CASRQFSGNTIYF.